This T cell receptor beta chain comes out of a study of T cells after somatic rescue of genetic block (dated by TCRdb to about 2020). Notes on the research overall: What the study looked at was long-term robustness, specifically in a T-cell system that came about through somatic rescue of a genetic block in T-cell development.

In regard to this clone: This clone's antigen is unknown. Per-nucleotide qualities are absent, and no much larger clonotype sits a single base away.

The library was built by means of the immunoSEQ multiplex PCR assay. In its TCRdb copy, this immuneACCESS table keeps in-frame sequences only and misses some clones. Where compared with another copy, unresolved V genes explain less than half of these, and the others have no known cause. The sample table holds about 120,000 clones, of which over 80% were seen once. The ten top clones hold 1.4% of the sample. The CDR3 measures 14 amino acids from cysteine to phenylalanine. Just CDR3 DNA is preserved here, 42 bases in frame from base 1. V ends up 3 bases short and J 2 bases short, with an unmatched junction base count of 1. The germline V gene (reference sequence) specifies SEHNR as CDR1 and FQNEAQ as CDR2.

Sequencing was carried out using peripheral blood mononuclear cells (PBMCs). Rearrangement joined TRBV7-9 to TRBJ1-5; TRBD1 lines up with 7 middle nucleotides. The source is a woman aged 18-30 years. The CDR3 region reads CASSFTGGNQPQHF. The base sequence is TGTGCCAGCAGCTTCACAGGGGGCAATCAGCCCCAGCATTTT.